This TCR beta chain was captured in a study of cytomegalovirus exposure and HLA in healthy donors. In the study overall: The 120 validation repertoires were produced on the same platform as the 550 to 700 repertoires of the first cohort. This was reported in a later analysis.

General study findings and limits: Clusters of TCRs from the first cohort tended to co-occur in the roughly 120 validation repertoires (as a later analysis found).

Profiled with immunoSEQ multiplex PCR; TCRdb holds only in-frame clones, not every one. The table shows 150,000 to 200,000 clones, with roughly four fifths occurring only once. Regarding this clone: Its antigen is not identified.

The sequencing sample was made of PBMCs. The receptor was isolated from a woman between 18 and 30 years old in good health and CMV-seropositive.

The CDR3 DNA sequence: TGTGCCAGCTCCCTTCCGGGGGGTAAAGCTTTCTTT. The encoded protein is CASSLPGGKAFF. The J gene is TRBJ1-1, the V gene TRBV27; the D gene is possibly TRBD1 (5 bases). This CDR3 has 12 residues. Between the trimmed V and J ends, which lost 8 bases and 9 bases, there was a span of 16 bases. Germline V gene data show CDR1 as MNHEY and CDR2 as SMNVEV (reference sequence).